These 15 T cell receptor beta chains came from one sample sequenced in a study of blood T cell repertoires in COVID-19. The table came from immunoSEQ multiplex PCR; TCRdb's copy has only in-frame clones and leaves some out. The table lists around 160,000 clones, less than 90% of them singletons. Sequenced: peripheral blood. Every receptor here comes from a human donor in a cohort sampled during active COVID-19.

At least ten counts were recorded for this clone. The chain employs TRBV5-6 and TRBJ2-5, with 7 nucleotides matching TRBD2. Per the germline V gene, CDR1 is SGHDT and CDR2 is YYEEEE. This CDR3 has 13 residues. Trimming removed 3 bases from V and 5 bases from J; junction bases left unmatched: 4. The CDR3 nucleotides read TGTGCCAGCAGCTCATGGGAGGGGGAGACCCAGTACTTC. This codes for CASSSWEGETQYF.

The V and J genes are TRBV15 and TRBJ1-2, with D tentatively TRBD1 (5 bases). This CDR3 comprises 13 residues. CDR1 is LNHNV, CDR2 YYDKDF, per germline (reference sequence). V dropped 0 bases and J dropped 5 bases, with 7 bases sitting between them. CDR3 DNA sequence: TGTGCCACCAGCAGAGACAGGGATTATGGCTACACCTTC. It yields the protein CATSRDRDYGYTF. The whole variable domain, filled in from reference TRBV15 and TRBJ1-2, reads DAMVIQNPRYQVTQFGKPVTLSCSQTLNHNVMYWYQQKSSQAPKLLFHYYDKDFNNEADTPDNFQSRRPNTSFCFLDIRSPGLGDTAMYLCATSRDRDYGYTFGSGTRLTVV.

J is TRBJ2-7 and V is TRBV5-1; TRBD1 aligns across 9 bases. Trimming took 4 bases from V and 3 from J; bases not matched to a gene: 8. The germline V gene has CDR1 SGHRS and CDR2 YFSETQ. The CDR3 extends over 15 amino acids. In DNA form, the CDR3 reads TGCGCCAGCAGCGCCGTACAGGGGGCCCGCTACGAGCAGTACTTC. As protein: CASSAVQGARYEQYF.

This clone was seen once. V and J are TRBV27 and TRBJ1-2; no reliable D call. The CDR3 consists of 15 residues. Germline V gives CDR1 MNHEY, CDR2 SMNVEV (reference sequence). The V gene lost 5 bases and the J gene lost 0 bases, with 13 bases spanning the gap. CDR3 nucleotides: TGTGCCAGCAGTCCACGGACTGTTTCTAACTATGGCTACACCTTC. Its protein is CASSPRTVSNYGYTF.

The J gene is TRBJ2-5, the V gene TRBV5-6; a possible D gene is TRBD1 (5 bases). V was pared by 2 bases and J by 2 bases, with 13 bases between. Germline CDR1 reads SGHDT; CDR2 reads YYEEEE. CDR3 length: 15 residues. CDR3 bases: TGTGCCAGCAGCTTCGGACACAACCAACAAGAGACCCAGTACTTC. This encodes CASSFGHNQQETQYF.

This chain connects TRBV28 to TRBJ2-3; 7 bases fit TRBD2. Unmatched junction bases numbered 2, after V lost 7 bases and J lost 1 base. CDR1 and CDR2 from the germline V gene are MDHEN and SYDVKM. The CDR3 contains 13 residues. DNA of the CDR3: TGTGCCAGCAAGAGCGGGGGCACAGATACGCAGTATTTT. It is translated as CASKSGGTDTQYF.

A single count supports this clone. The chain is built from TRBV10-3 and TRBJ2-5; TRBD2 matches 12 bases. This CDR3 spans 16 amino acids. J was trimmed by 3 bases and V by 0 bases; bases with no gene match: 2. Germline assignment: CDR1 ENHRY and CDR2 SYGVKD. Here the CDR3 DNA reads TGTGCCATCAGTGAGTCGCTAGCGGGGGGGAAAGAGACCCAGTACTTC. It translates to CAISESLAGGKETQYF.

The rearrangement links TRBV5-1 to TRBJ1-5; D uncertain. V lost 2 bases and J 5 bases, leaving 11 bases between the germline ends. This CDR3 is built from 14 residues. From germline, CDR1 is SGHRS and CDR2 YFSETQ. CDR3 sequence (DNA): TGCGCCAGCAGCTTTGATGACACCCATCAGCCCCAGCATTTT. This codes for CASSFDDTHQPQHF. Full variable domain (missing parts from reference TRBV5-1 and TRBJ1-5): KAGVTQTPRYLIKTRGQQVTLSCSPISGHRSVSWYQQTPGQGLQFLFEYFSETQRNKGNFPGRFSGRQFSNSRSEMNVSTLELGDSALYLCASSFDDTHQPQHFGDGTRLSIL.

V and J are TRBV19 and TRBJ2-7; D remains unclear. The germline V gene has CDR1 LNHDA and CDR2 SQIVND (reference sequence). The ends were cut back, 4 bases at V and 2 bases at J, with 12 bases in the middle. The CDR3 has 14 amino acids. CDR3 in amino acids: CASSTRLEPYEQYF. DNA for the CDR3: TGTGCCAGTAGTACGAGACTGGAACCCTACGAGCAGTACTTC.

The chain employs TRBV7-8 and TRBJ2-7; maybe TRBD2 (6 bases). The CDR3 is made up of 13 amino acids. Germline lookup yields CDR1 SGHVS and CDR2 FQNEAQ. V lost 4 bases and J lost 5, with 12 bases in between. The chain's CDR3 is CASSYRLANEQYF. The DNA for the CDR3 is TGTGCCAGCAGCTACCGCCTAGCGAACGAGCAGTACTTC.

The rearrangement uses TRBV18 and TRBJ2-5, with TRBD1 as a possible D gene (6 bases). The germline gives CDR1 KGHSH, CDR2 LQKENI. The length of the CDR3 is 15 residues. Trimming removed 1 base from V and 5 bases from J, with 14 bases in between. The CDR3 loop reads CASSPRAGEGETQYF. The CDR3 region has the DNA TGTGCCAGCTCACCACGGGCAGGGGAAGGCGAGACCCAGTACTTC.

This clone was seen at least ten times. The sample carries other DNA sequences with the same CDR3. The CDR3 spells CASSFGQGSYEQYF. The CDR3 DNA reads as TGTGCCAGCAGTTTCGGACAGGGTTCCTACGAGCAGTACTTC. The chain joins TRBV27 to TRBJ2-7, with 8 bases lining up with TRBD1. The length of the CDR3 is 14 residues. The J segment lost 1 base and the V segment lost 3 bases, leaving 2 bases of the junction unmatched. Germline CDR1 is MNHEY and CDR2 is SMNVEV (reference sequence).

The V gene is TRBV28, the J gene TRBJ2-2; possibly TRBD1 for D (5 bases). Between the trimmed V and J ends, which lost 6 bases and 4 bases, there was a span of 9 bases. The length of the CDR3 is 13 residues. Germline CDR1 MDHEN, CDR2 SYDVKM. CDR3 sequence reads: CASSRQPTGELFF. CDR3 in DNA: TGTGCCAGCAGCAGACAGCCCACCGGGGAGCTGTTTTTT. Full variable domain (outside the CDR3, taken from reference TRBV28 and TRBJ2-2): DVKVTQSSRYLVKRTGEKVFLECVQDMDHENMFWYRQDPGLGLRLIYFSYDVKMKEKGDIPEGYSVSREKKERFSLILESASTNQTSMYLCASSRQPTGELFFGEGSRLTVL.

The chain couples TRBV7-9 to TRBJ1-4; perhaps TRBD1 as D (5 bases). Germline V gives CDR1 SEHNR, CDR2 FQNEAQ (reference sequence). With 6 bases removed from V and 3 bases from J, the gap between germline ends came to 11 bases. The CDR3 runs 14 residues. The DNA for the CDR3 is TGTGCCAGCAGACCCGGGACTTCTAATGAAAAACTGTTTTTT. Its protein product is CASRPGTSNEKLFF.

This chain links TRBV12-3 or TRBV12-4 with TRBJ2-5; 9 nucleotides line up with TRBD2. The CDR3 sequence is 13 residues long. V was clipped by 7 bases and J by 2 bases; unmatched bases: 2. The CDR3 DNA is TGTGCCAGCAACGCGGGGGGGCAAGAGACCCAGTACTTC. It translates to CASNAGGQETQYF.